The rows below give T cell receptor beta chains drawn from one sample of a study of T cells in Graves' hyperthyroidism and ophthalmopathy. From the multiplex PCR reads, TCRdb called clonotypes with MiXCR, one entry per CDR3 protein. Among approximately 590,000 distinct CDR3 sequences listed, 40% to 55% were seen once. Sequencing was carried out using peripheral blood or thyroid tissue (not recorded which). These receptor sequences come from a woman aged 18 to 35 with Graves' hyperthyroidism. Both conserved end residues are part of each CDR3. Fields, in order: D gene, V gene, clone size, J gene, CDR3 protein, CDR3 DNA. A D gene is named only where the DNA matches it firmly. Size tells how often a clone was seen (once, few, many) or the class of an expanded clone, and some rows leave it out.

NA	TRBV2	NA	TRBJ2-7	CASSGGDRYEQYF	TGTGCCAGCAGTGGAGGGGATCGGTACGAGCAGTACTTC
TRBD2	TRBV10-3	many	TRBJ2-7	CAISESSGRAFEQYF	TGTGCCATCAGTGAGTCTAGCGGGAGGGCCTTCGAGCAGTACTTC
NA	TRBV12-3/TRBV12-4	NA	TRBJ1-3	CASFPSGNTIYF	TGTGCCAGCTTCCCCTCTGGAAACACCATATATTTT
NA	TRBV10-2	many	TRBJ1-2	CASSDSQGLYGYTF	TGCGCCAGCAGTGACTCCCAGGGGCTTTATGGCTACACCTTC
NA	TRBV20-1	NA	TRBJ1-3	CSATQANSGNTIYF	TGCAGTGCTACACAGGCTAACTCTGGAAACACCATATATTTT
TRBD1	TRBV7-9	many	TRBJ1-2	CASSPGQGTAGYTF	TGTGCCAGCAGCCCGGGACAGGGTACGGCTGGCTACACCTTC
NA	TRBV7-6	NA	TRBJ1-5	CASSQDGIQPQHF	TGCGCCAGCAGCCAAGATGGTATTCAGCCCCAGCATTTT
TRBD1	TRBV10-3	NA	TRBJ1-4	CAIGKTGSYEKLFF	TGTGCCATCGGCAAGACAGGGTCTTATGAAAAACTGTTTTTT
TRBD1	TRBV7-2	NA	TRBJ1-4	CASSLEGQGREKLFF	TGTGCCAGCAGCTTAGAGGGACAGGGTCGTGAAAAACTGTTTTTT
NA	TRBV29-1	many	TRBJ1-2	CSVVGGIGGYTF	TGCAGCGTTGTTGGGGGGATCGGTGGCTACACCTTC
TRBD1	TRBV24-1	few	TRBJ1-2	CATSDETGDYGYTF	TGTGCCACCAGTGATGAGACAGGGGACTATGGCTACACCTTC
NA	TRBV20-1	NA	TRBJ2-5	CSARDLFGGASQETQYF	TGCAGTGCTAGAGATCTATTTGGGGGGGCCTCACAAGAGACCCAGTACTTC
NA	TRBV5-1	NA	TRBJ1-1	CASSLFQMNTEAFF	TGCGCCAGCAGCTTGTTCCAGATGAACACTGAAGCTTTCTTT
NA	TRBV20-1	NA	TRBJ2-2	CSASGAAGFHTGELFF	TGCAGTGCTAGTGGGGCGGCGGGGTTTCACACCGGGGAGCTGTTTTTT
NA	TRBV25-1	NA	TRBJ1-1	CASARDRPMNTEAFF	TGTGCCAGTGCTAGAGATAGGCCAATGAACACTGAAGCTTTCTTT
TRBD2	TRBV12-3/TRBV12-4	NA	TRBJ2-7	CASSQLAGAVHEQYF	TGTGCCAGCAGCCAACTAGCGGGAGCGGTCCACGAGCAGTACTTC
NA	TRBV14	NA	TRBJ1-1	CASSQVPGARTVEAFF	TGTGCCAGCAGCCAAGTTCCGGGGGCCAGGACGGTTGAAGCTTTCTTT
TRBD1	TRBV15	NA	TRBJ1-2	CATSSLAGGLEGYTF	TGTGCCACCAGCAGCTTAGCAGGGGGGCTAGAAGGCTACACCTTC
NA	TRBV7-9	few	TRBJ1-2	CASRPATSINYGYTF	TGTGCCAGCAGGCCCGCTACGTCCATTAACTATGGCTACACCTTC
NA	TRBV26	NA	TRBJ1-1	CASSSQWNTEAFF	TGTGCCAGCAGTTCACAGTGGAACACTGAAGCTTTCTTT
NA	TRBV24-1	NA	TRBJ2-5	CATSVATFQETQYF	TGTGCCACCAGCGTTGCGACATTTCAAGAGACCCAGTACTTC
TRBD1	TRBV7-6	NA	TRBJ2-1	CASSRTGGEQFF	TGTGCCAGCAGCCGGACAGGGGGTGAGCAGTTCTTC
NA	TRBV19	few	TRBJ1-1	CASSITALNGFVAFF	TGTGCCAGTAGTATCACGGCGCTGAACGGTTTTGTAGCTTTCTTT
NA	TRBV5-1	NA	TRBJ2-7	CASSLARGQFYEQYF	TGCGCCAGCAGCTTGGCCCGAGGACAGTTCTACGAGCAGTACTTC
TRBD1	TRBV20-1	NA	TRBJ2-5	CSARMEQGVGETQYF	TGCAGTGCTAGGATGGAACAGGGGGTAGGAGAGACCCAGTACTTC
TRBD1	TRBV7-6	NA	TRBJ2-7	CASKPGTGLSYEQYF	TGTGCCAGCAAACCCGGGACAGGGCTTTCCTACGAGCAGTACTTC
NA	TRBV6-5	NA	TRBJ2-7	CASSYGPFTSYEQYF	TGTGCCAGCAGTTACGGGCCTTTTACGTCCTACGAGCAGTACTTC
TRBD1	TRBV25-1	NA	TRBJ1-5	CASSGTGGMAQPQHF	TGTGCCAGCAGTGGTACAGGGGGCATGGCTCAGCCCCAGCATTTT
TRBD1	TRBV15	many	TRBJ1-5	CATSIEGANQPQHF	TGTGCCACCAGCATCGAGGGGGCGAATCAGCCCCAGCATTTT
TRBD1	TRBV7-3	once	TRBJ1-6	CASSRTGGSPLHF	TGTGCTAGCAGCCGGACAGGGGGATCACCCCTCCACTTT
NA	TRBV5-1	NA	TRBJ1-1	CASSPDWNTEAFF	TGCGCCAGCAGCCCGGACTGGAACACTGAAGCTTTCTTT
NA	TRBV2	NA	TRBJ1-5	CASSQGGMSNQPQHF	TGTGCCAGCAGCCAAGGGGGAATGAGCAATCAGCCCCAGCATTTT
NA	TRBV29-1	NA	TRBJ2-7	CSGRTATYEQYF	TGCAGCGGGAGGACAGCGACCTACGAGCAGTACTTC
TRBD1	TRBV10-3	many	TRBJ2-2	CAIGTANTGELFF	TGTGCCATTGGGACAGCTAACACCGGGGAGCTGTTTTTT
NA	TRBV19	NA	TRBJ2-2	CASRWQANTGELFF	TGTGCCTCGAGATGGCAGGCGAACACCGGGGAGCTGTTTTTT
TRBD2	TRBV20-1	few	TRBJ2-5	CSADGRADEKTTQYF	TGCAGTGCTGACGGGAGGGCCGATGAGAAGACGACCCAGTACTTC
NA	TRBV5-1	NA	TRBJ2-2	CASTLLSSTGELFF	TGCGCCAGCACTTTACTGTCAAGCACCGGGGAGCTGTTTTTT
TRBD2	TRBV10-3	many	TRBJ2-7	CAISEIRAGGGEQYF	TGTGCCATCAGCGAAATCAGAGCGGGAGGGGGGGAGCAGTACTTC
TRBD1	TRBV2	many	TRBJ1-5	CASSDLRDRVGQPQHF	TGTGCCAGCAGTGACCTCCGGGACAGGGTGGGTCAGCCCCAGCATTTT
NA	TRBV11-1	NA	TRBJ2-5	CASSRQDLGGPETQYF	TGTGCCAGCAGCCGCCAAGATCTGGGAGGCCCAGAGACCCAGTACTTC
NA	TRBV7-2	many	TRBJ1-5	CASSLAQVEPQHF	TGTGCCAGCAGCTTAGCGCAGGTAGAACCCCAGCATTTT
NA	TRBV2	many	TRBJ1-6	CASSGEGQNSPLHF	TGTGCCAGCAGTGGAGAAGGACAAAATTCACCCCTCCACTTT
NA	TRBV20-1	NA	TRBJ2-5	CSASGGETQYF	TGCAGTGCTAGCGGGGGTGAGACCCAGTACTTC
NA	TRBV20-1	few	TRBJ2-7	CSASGQNYFYEQYF	TGCAGTGCTAGTGGACAGAATTACTTCTACGAGCAGTACTTC
NA	TRBV7-9	NA	TRBJ2-2	CASSPAEGGELFF	TGTGCCAGCAGCCCAGCTGAGGGGGGGGAGCTGTTTTTT
NA	TRBV7-9	few	TRBJ1-1	CASSLAPQGTEAFF	TGTGCCAGCAGCTTAGCCCCTCAGGGGACTGAAGCTTTCTTT
NA	TRBV10-3	many	TRBJ1-1	CAISDLGANTEAFF	TGTGCCATCAGTGACTTAGGGGCGAACACTGAAGCTTTCTTT
TRBD2	TRBV2	NA	TRBJ2-7	CASSKTSGPLEQYF	TGTGCCAGCAGTAAGACTAGCGGCCCGCTGGAGCAGTACTTC
NA	TRBV2	NA	TRBJ1-1	CASSGGHVDTEAFF	TGTGCCAGCAGCGGGGGACACGTAGACACTGAAGCTTTCTTT
NA	TRBV2	NA	TRBJ2-5	CASLTRDLGQETQYF	TGTGCCAGCCTTACCAGGGACCTGGGCCAAGAGACCCAGTACTTC
TRBD2	TRBV14	NA	TRBJ2-5	CASSQHMTSGRRGDQETQYF	TGTGCCAGCAGCCAACACATGACTAGCGGGAGGAGGGGAGATCAAGAGACCCAGTACTTC
NA	TRBV19	NA	TRBJ2-7	CASSGQAGDYEQYF	TGTGCCAGTAGTGGACAGGCGGGAGACTACGAGCAGTACTTC
NA	TRBV10-3	NA	TRBJ2-3	CAISDGDKSTDTQYF	TGTGCCATCAGTGATGGGGACAAGAGCACAGATACGCAGTATTTT
NA	TRBV25-1	NA	TRBJ1-2	CASSASVGTVYGYTF	TGTGCCAGCAGTGCTAGTGTCGGGACGGTCTATGGCTACACCTTC
TRBD1	TRBV15	once	TRBJ1-2	CATSSALDGTGLNYGYTF	TGTGCCACCAGCAGTGCTCTAGATGGGACAGGGTTAAACTATGGCTACACCTTC
TRBD2	TRBV7-9	few	TRBJ2-5	CASRGSGRWETQYF	TGTGCCAGCAGAGGTAGCGGGAGATGGGAGACCCAGTACTTC